This T cell receptor (beta chain) was recovered during a study of cytomegalovirus exposure and HLA in healthy donors. The primer mix had 60 Vbeta and 13 Jbeta primers. The method was immunoSEQ multiplex PCR; TCRdb's version includes in-frame clones alone and lacks a portion of them. This sample has about 160,000 clones, with around 75% found just once. Germline CDR1 is SQVTM and CDR2 is ANQGSEA. Trimming stripped 7 bases from V and 0 bases from J, with 13 bases between. This CDR3 contains 15 residues. This sequence originates from a human donor in good health. The chain recombines TRBV29-1 with TRBJ2-6; no reliable D call. The material sequenced was PBMCs. The CDR3 sequence is CSALSGSSGANVLTF. The CDR3 nucleotides read TGCAGCGCCCTCTCGGGTAGCTCTGGGGCCAACGTCCTGACTTTC.